The entry below describes one T cell receptor (beta chain). Its antigen is not identified. Germline lookup yields CDR1 DFQATT and CDR2 SNEGSKA (reference sequence). The CDR3 has 17 residues. J was trimmed by 5 bases and V by 3 bases; bases with no gene match: 17. The source of the sample is a study of T cell repertoires in cytomegalovirus infection. Study context: Through public TCR beta signatures, both CMV infection and matching HLA type were indicated. The study, taken as a whole, reports: In two of eight donors, the top clonotype was HLA-C-restricted CMV-specific. Cumulative public TCR beta family frequency identified CMV carriers with the relevant HLA.

A single record per CDR3 protein comes from TCRdb applying MiXCR to the reads. The sample consists of 510,000 or so distinct CDR3 sequences, less than 30% of them appearing once. The receptor comes from a human donor in good health (CMV status not recorded). Some clones in this sample may be carry-over from other donors' samples. Sequenced input: PBMCs. The chain couples TRBV20-1 to TRBJ2-7; 9 bases are shared with TRBD2. The CDR3 DNA reads TGCAGTGCTAGGCTTCAGGGTGGCGGGAGGGCCTCTCACGAGCAGTACTTC. Translating gives CSARLQGGGRASHEQYF.